The 17 T cell receptor beta chains in this list originate from one sample, sequenced in a study of regulatory T cells in long-lasting Graves disease. Arm-PCR with iRepertoire HTBI primers amplified the CDR3 regions for these TCR beta libraries. Using its own MiXCR run on the multiplex PCR reads, TCRdb lists one record per CDR3 protein. The repertoire holds approximately 540,000 distinct CDR3 sequences, with around 11% as singletons. As for time point: newly diagnosed GD, antithyroid drugs for less than 3 months. PBMC RNA served as the TCR library source. The data also belong to a second study, concerning T cells in Graves' hyperthyroidism and ophthalmopathy.

This sample comprised peripheral blood mononuclear cells (PBMCs), obtained at new diagnosis, from a patient treated with antithyroid drugs. The receptors originated from a woman under 40 with Graves disease.

At least ten counts were recorded for this clonotype. The V call is TRBV12-3 or TRBV12-4, the J call TRBJ1-3; D remains ambiguous. The CDR3 is 13 residues long. V was trimmed by 7 bases and J by 0 bases, leaving 7 bases between them. CDR3 DNA: TGTGCCAGCAAACGGGACTCTGGAAACACCATATATTTT. Amino acids: CASKRDSGNTIYF.

This clonotype was observed many times. The V gene is TRBV6-2 or TRBV6-3, the J gene TRBJ1-1; D is unclear. The germline gives CDR1 MNHEY, CDR2 SVGEGT. There are 13 residues in the CDR3. V lost 3 bases, J lost 6 bases, and 11 bases lay in between. CDR3: CASSYSGKAEAFF. The CDR3, as DNA: TGTGCCAGCAGTTATAGTGGGAAGGCTGAAGCTTTCTTT.

This clonotype was seen repeatedly, ten times or more. The rearrangement links TRBV28 to TRBJ2-2, with TRBD2 matching over 9 bases. V lost 2 bases and J lost 6; bases outside the gene matches: 4. This CDR3 has 15 residues. The germline V gene encodes CDR1 MDHEN and CDR2 SYDVKM. The CDR3 sequence: CASSLVTSGSGELFF. The CDR3 DNA follows: TGTGCCAGCAGTTTAGTAACTAGCGGGTCCGGGGAGCTGTTTTTT. Complete variable domain (other parts from reference TRBV28 and TRBJ2-2): DVKVTQSSRYLVKRTGEKVFLECVQDMDHENMFWYRQDPGLGLRLIYFSYDVKMKEKGDIPEGYSVSREKKERFSLILESASTNQTSMYLCASSLVTSGSGELFFGEGSRLTVL.

This clonotype was picked up many times. This sequence joins TRBV2 and TRBJ2-1; 7 bases match TRBD2. Germline-derived CDR1 and CDR2 are SNHLY and FYNNEI. This CDR3 comprises 11 residues. The CDR3, as DNA: TGTGCGGGGGGGACCTACAATGAGCAGTTCTTC. Residues: CAGGTYNEQFF. Together with reference TRBV2 and TRBJ2-1, the CDR3 gives the full variable domain: EPEVTQTPSHQVTQMGQEVILRCVPISNHLYFYWYRQILGQKVEFLVSFYNNEISEKSEIFDDQFSVERPDGSNFTLKIRSTKLEDSAMYFCAGGTYNEQFFGPGTRLTVL.

This clonotype has a count of ten or more. The chain couples TRBV11-3 to TRBJ2-1; 11 bases fit TRBD2. The CDR3 consists of 17 residues. Trimming took 5 bases from V and 5 from J; bases not matched to a gene: 11. CDR1 and CDR2 from the germline V gene are SGHNT and YENEEA. The CDR3 DNA reads TGTGCCAGCAGCCCCCGGACTAGCGGGCGCACAAACAATGAGCAGTTCTTC. Its translation: CASSPRTSGRTNNEQFF.

The table lists this clonotype with many counts. The chain has TRBV9 and TRBJ2-2; maybe TRBD2 (6 bases). The CDR3 has 16 amino acids. In germline, CDR1 is SGDLS, CDR2 YYNGEE. Trimming pared 4 bases from V and 2 bases from J, leaving 15 bases between. CDR3 region: CASSPRAGRNTGELFF. CDR3 DNA: TGTGCCAGCAGCCCTCGCGCGGGGCGAAACACCGGGGAGCTGTTTTTT.

This clonotype came up many times. V gene TRBV11-3 combines with J gene TRBJ1-1, with a tentative D call TRBD1 (5 bases). The CDR3 is made up of 15 amino acids. The V end was cut by 5 bases, the J end by 0 bases, with 13 bases between. Germline lookup yields CDR1 SGHNT and CDR2 YENEEA. The DNA of the CDR3 is TGTGCCAGCAGCCCCATGGGGGGGGTGAACACTGAAGCTTTCTTT. It specifies CASSPMGGVNTEAFF.

In its sample, this clonotype was seen many times. The rearrangement uses TRBV7-9 and TRBJ2-5; the D call may be TRBD1 or TRBD2 (5 bases each). This CDR3 contains 17 residues. CDR1 and CDR2 from the germline V gene are SEHNR and FQNEAQ (reference sequence). The ends were cut back, 1 base at V and 2 bases at J, with 17 bases in the middle. Written as DNA, the CDR3 is TGTGCCAGCAGCTTAGGGTCGGGGCACCCGAATCAAGAGACCCAGTACTTC. Translation gives CASSLGSGHPNQETQYF.

With regard to this clonotype: A much larger clonotype is one base distant, so this may be a read error. J is TRBJ2-7 and V is TRBV11-2, with 7 bases lining up with TRBD1. Germline V gene lookup returns CDR1 SGHAT and CDR2 FQNNGV. The CDR3 totals 14 residues. Written as DNA, the CDR3 is TGTGCCAGCAGCTACCGGGACAGATCCTACGGGCAGTACTTC. This translates into CASSYRDRSYGQYF.

This clonotype was observed a handful of times. The chain is built from TRBV20-1 and TRBJ2-5; D remains ambiguous. CDR1 and CDR2 (germline): DFQATT, SNEGSKA (reference sequence). CDR3 size: 11 residues. Between the trimmed V and J ends, which lost 6 bases and 5 bases, there was a span of 10 bases. CDR3 bases: TGCAGTGCCCCGGGTTGGGAGACCCAGTACTTC. This encodes CSAPGWETQYF.

Ten or more counts support this clonotype. The chain combines TRBV28 with TRBJ2-7, with 8 bases aligning to TRBD2. V trimming: 5 bases; J trimming: 2 bases; junction bases outside the gene matches: 8. CDR3 size: 15 residues. CDR1 and CDR2 (germline): MDHEN, SYDVKM. The CDR3 protein is CASSAGTRMTYEQYF. The CDR3 DNA sequence: TGTGCCAGCAGTGCGGGGACTAGAATGACCTACGAGCAGTACTTC.

This sequence joins TRBV15 and TRBJ2-7; TRBD2 aligns across 8 bases. The CDR3 has 16 amino acids. The V gene's germline CDR1 is LNHNV and CDR2 YYDKDF (reference sequence). J gave up 2 bases and V 0 bases, and 6 bases lay outside the gene matches. The CDR3 reads CATSRDMGSGAYEQYF. In DNA, the CDR3 is TGTGCCACCAGCAGAGATATGGGTAGCGGGGCCTACGAGCAGTACTTC.

This clonotype occurred a few times. V usage is TRBV24-1 and J usage is TRBJ2-1, with D hard to call. V was shortened by 11 bases and J by 0 bases, with 16 bases between the two germline ends. The germline gives CDR1 KGHDR, CDR2 SFDVKD. The CDR3 has 15 amino acids. CDR3 loop: CASAAAGSSYNEQFF. CDR3 coding DNA: TGTGCCAGTGCGGCGGCTGGAAGCTCCTACAATGAGCAGTTCTTC.

There are many counts of this clonotype. This chain joins TRBV18 and TRBJ1-1, with D hard to call. From germline, CDR1 is KGHSH and CDR2 LQKENI. This CDR3 has 15 amino acids. Trimming left V 3 bases short and J 0 bases short, with 11 bases between. The CDR3 DNA sequence: TGTGCCAGCTCACCGGTCCAGGATATGAACACTGAAGCTTTCTTT. Translating it yields CASSPVQDMNTEAFF.

The count of this clonotype is one. The V gene is TRBV20-1, the J gene TRBJ2-1; 7 nucleotides match TRBD1. V lost 0 bases and J lost 7; bases outside the gene matches: 9. Germline lookup yields CDR1 DFQATT and CDR2 SNEGSKA (reference sequence). The CDR3 is made up of 15 amino acids. The CDR3 here is CSARDPTGTVNEQFF. In DNA, the CDR3 is TGCAGTGCTAGAGATCCGACAGGGACGGTAAATGAGCAGTTCTTC.

This clonotype was counted at least ten times. One end of the junction fails to match germline, which may point to a read error. V and J are TRBV27 and TRBJ1-1; no definite D call. CDR3 length equals 14 residues. Germline lookup yields CDR1 MNHEY and CDR2 SMNVEV (reference sequence). The CDR3, as DNA: TGTGCCAGCAGTTTGACCTGGCGAGACACTGAGGCTTTCTTT. Protein: CASSLTWRDTEAFF.

This clonotype has only a few counts. This chain joins TRBV4-1 and TRBJ1-1; D perhaps matches TRBD1 (5 bases). Germline V gene sequence: CDR1 MGHRA, CDR2 YSYEKL. Trimming stripped 0 bases from V and 0 bases from J, with 14 bases between. This CDR3 is built from 17 residues. The DNA for the CDR3 is TGCGCCAGCAGCCAAGATCCCCCGGGGGGGTTGAACACTGAAGCTTTCTTT. Its protein is CASSQDPPGGLNTEAFF.